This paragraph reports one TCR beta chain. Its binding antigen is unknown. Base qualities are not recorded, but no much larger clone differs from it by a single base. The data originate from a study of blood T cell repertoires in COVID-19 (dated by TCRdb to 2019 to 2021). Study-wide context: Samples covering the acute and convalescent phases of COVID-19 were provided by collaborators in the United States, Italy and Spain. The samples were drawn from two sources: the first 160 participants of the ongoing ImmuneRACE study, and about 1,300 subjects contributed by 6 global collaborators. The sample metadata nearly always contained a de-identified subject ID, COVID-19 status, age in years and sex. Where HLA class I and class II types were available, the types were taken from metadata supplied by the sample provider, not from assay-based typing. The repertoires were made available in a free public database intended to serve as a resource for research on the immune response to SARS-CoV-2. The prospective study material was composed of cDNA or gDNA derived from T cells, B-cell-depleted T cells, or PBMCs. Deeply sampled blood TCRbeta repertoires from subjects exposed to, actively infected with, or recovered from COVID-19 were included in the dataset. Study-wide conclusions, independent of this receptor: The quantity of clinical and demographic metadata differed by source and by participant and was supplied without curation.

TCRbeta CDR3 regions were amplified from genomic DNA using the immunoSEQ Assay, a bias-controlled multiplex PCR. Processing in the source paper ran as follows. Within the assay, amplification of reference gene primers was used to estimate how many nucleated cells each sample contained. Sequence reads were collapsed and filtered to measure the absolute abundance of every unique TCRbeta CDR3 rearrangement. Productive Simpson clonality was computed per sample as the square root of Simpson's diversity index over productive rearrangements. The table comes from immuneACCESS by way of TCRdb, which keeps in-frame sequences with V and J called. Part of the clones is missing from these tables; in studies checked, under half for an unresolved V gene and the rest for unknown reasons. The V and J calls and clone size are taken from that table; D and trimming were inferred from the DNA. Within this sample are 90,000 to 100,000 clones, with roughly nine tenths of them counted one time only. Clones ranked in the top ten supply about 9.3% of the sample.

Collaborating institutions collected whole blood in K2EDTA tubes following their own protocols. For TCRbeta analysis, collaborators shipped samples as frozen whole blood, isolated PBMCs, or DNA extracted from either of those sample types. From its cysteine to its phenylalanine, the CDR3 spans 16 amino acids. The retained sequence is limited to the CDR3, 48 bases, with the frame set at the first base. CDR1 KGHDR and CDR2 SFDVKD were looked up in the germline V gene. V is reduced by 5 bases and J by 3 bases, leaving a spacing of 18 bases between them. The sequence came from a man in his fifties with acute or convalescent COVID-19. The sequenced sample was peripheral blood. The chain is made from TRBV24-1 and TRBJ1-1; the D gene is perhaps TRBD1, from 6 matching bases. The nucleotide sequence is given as TGTGCCACCAGTGCGGGGGGCGCGGGGTCGGACACTGAAGCTTTCTTT. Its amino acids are CATSAGGAGSDTEAFF.